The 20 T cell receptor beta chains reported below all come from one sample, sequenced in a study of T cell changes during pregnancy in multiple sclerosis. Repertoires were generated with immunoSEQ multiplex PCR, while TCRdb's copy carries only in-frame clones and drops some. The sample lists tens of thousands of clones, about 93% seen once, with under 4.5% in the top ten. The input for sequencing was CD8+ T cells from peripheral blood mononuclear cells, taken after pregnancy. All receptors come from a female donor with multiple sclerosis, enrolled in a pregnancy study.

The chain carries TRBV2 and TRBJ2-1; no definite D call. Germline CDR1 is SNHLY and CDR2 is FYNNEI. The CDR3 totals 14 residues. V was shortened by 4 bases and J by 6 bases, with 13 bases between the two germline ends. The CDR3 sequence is CASSGIELGNEQFF. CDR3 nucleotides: TGTGCCAGCAGTGGCATTGAGCTTGGCAATGAGCAGTTCTTC.

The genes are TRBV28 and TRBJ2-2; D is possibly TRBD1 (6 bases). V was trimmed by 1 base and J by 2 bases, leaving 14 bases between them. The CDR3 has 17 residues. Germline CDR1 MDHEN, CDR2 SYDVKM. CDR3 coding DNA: TGTGCCAGCAGTTTATCGCCAGGGGTTATAAACACCGGGGAGCTGTTTTTT. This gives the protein CASSLSPGVINTGELFF.

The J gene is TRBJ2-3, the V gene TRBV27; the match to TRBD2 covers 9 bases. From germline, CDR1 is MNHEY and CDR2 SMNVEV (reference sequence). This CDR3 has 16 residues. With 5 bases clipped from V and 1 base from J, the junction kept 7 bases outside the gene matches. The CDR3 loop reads CASSLIAGERTDTQYF. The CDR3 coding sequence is TGTGCCAGCAGTCTAATAGCGGGAGAACGCACAGATACGCAGTATTTT.

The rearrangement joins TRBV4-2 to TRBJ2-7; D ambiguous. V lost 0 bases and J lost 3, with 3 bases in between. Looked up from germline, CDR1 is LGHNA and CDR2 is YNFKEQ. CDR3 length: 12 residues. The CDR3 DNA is TGTGCCAGCAGCCAAGACGGCTACGAGCAGTACTTC. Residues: CASSQDGYEQYF.

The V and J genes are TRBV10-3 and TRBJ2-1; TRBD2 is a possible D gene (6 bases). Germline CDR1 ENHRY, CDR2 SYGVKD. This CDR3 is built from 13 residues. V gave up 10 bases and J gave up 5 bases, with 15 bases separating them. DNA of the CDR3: TGTGCCACCACAAGGTGGGGGGACAATGAGCAGTTCTTC. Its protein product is CATTRWGDNEQFF.

Written as DNA, the CDR3 is TGTGCCAGCAGCCCGACTCAGGGTCGAAACACTGAAGCTTTCTTT. It codes for CASSPTQGRNTEAFF. The chain links TRBV11-2 to TRBJ1-1, with a possible D match to TRBD1 (5 bases). This CDR3 has 15 residues. V was shortened by 5 bases and J by 2 bases, with 15 bases between the two germline ends. The germline V gene encodes CDR1 SGHAT and CDR2 FQNNGV.

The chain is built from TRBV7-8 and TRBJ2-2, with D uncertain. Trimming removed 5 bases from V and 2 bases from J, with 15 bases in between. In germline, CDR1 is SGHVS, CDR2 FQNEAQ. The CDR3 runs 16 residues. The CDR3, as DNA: TGTGCCAGCAGCCCTACCTCGGCGGCTAACACCGGGGAGCTGTTTTTT. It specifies CASSPTSAANTGELFF.

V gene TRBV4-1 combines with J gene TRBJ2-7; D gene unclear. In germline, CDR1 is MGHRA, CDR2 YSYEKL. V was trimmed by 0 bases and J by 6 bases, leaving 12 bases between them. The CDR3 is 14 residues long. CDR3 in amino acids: CASSQEPQAGEQYF. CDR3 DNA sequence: TGCGCCAGCAGCCAAGAACCCCAAGCCGGCGAGCAGTACTTC.

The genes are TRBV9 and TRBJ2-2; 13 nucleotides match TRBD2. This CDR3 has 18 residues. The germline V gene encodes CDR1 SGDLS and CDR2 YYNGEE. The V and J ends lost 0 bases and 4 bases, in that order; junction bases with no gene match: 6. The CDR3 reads CASSVALGLAGPTGELFF. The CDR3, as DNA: TGTGCCAGCAGCGTAGCTTTGGGACTAGCGGGACCCACCGGGGAGCTGTTTTTT. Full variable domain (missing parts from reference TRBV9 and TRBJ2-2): DSGVTQTPKHLITATGQRVTLRCSPRSGDLSVYWYQQSLDQGLQFLIQYYNGEERAKGNILERFSAQQFPDLHSELNLSSLELGDSALYFCASSVALGLAGPTGELFFGEGSRLTVL.

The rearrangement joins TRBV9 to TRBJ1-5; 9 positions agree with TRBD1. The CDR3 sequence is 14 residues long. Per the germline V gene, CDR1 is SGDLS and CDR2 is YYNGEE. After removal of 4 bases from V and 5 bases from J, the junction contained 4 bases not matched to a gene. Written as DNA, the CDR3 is TGTGCCAGCAGCCCCGGGACAGGGTATCAGCCCCAGCATTTT. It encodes CASSPGTGYQPQHF.

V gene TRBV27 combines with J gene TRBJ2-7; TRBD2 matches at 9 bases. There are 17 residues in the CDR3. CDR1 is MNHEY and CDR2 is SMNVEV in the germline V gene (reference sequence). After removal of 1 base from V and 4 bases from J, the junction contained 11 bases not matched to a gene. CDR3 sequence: CASSLWNPSGGLYEQYF. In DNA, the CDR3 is TGTGCCAGCAGTTTATGGAACCCGAGCGGGGGGCTATACGAGCAGTACTTC.

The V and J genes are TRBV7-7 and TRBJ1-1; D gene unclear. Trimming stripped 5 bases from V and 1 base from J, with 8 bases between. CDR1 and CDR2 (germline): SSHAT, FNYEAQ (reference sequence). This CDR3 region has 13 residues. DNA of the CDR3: TGTGCCAGCAGCCCGTACAAGAACACTGAAGCTTTCTTT. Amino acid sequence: CASSPYKNTEAFF.

The CDR3 protein is CASSAEGASTDTQYF. The CDR3 DNA follows: TGTGCCAGCAGTGCGGAGGGAGCTAGCACAGATACGCAGTATTTT. This chain uses TRBV2 with TRBJ2-3; perhaps TRBD2 as D (6 bases). CDR3 size: 15 residues. Trimming left V 4 bases short and J 0 bases short, with 11 bases between. Germline V gene lookup returns CDR1 SNHLY and CDR2 FYNNEI.

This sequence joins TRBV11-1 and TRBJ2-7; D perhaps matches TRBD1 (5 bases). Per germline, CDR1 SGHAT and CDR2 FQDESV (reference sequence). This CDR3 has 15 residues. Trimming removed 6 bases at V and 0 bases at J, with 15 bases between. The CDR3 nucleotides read TGTGCCAGCAGTCCTTCCAACAGGCACTCCTACGAGCAGTACTTC. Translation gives CASSPSNRHSYEQYF.

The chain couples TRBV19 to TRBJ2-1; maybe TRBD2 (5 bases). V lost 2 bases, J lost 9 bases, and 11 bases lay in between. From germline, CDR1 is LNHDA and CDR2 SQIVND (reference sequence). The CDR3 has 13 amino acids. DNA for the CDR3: TGTGCCAGTAGTATATTGGCTAGCACTGAGCAGTTCTTC. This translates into CASSILASTEQFF.

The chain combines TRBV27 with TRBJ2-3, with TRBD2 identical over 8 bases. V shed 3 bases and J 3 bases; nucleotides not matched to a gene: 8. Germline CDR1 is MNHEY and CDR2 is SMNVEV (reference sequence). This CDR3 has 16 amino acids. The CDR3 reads CASSFSSGSVTDTQYF. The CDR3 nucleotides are TGTGCCAGCAGTTTTTCGAGCGGGAGTGTAACAGATACGCAGTATTTT.

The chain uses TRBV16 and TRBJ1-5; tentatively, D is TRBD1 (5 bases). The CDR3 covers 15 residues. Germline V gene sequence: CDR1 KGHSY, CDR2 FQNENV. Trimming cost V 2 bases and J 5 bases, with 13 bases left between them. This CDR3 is CASSQGGEPYQPQHF. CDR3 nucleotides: TGTGCCAGCAGCCAAGGGGGGGAACCTTATCAGCCCCAGCATTTT.

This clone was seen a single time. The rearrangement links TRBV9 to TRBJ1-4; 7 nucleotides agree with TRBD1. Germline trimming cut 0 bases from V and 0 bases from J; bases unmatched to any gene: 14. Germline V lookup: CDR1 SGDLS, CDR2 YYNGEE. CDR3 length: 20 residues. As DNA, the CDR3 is TGTGCCAGCAGCGTAGCATGGGACAGCTTCAAGGTACCAACTAATGAAAAACTGTTTTTT. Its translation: CASSVAWDSFKVPTNEKLFF. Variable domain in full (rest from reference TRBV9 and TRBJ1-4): DSGVTQTPKHLITATGQRVTLRCSPRSGDLSVYWYQQSLDQGLQFLIQYYNGEERAKGNILERFSAQQFPDLHSELNLSSLELGDSALYFCASSVAWDSFKVPTNEKLFFGSGTQLSVL.

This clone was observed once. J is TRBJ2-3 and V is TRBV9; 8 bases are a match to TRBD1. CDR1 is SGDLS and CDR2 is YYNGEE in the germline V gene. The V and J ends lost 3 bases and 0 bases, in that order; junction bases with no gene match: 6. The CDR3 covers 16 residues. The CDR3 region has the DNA TGTGCCAGCAGCGCCCGACAGGGGAGTAGCACAGATACGCAGTATTTT. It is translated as CASSARQGSSTDTQYF.

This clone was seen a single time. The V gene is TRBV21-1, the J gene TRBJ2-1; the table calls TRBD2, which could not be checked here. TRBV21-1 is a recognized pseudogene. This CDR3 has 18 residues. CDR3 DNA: TGTGCCAGCAGCAAAGACCCCTCGGGACTAGCGAAGAACAATGAGCAGTTCTTC. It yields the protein CASSKDPSGLAKNNEQFF.